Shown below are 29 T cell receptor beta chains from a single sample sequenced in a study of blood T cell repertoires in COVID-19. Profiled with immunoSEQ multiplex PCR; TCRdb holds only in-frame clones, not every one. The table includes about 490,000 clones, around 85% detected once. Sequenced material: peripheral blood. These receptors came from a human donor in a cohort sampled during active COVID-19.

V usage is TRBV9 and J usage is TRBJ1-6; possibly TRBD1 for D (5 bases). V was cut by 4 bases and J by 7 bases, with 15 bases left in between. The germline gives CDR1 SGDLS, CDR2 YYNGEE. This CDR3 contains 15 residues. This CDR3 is CASSPDPGGNSPLHF. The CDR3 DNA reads TGTGCCAGCAGCCCAGATCCCGGGGGAAATTCACCCCTCCACTTT.

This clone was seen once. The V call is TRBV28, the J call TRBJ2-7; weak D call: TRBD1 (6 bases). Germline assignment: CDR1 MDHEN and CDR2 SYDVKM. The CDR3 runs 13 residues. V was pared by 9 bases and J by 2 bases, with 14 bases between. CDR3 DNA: TGTGCCAGTTACAAGGCAGGGGCCTACGAGCAGTACTTC. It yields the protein CASYKAGAYEQYF.

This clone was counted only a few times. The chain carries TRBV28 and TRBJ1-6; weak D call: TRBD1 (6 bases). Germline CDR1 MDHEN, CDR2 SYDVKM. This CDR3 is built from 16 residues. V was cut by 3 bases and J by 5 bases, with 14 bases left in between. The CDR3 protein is CASSFTWTENNSPLHF. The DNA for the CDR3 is TGTGCCAGCAGTTTTACCTGGACAGAAAATAATTCACCCCTCCACTTT.

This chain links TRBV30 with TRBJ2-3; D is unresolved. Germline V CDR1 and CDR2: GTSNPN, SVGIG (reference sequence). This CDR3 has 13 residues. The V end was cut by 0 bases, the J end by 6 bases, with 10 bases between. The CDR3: CAWSVGASDTQYF. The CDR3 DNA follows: TGTGCCTGGAGTGTCGGAGCTTCGGATACGCAGTATTTT.

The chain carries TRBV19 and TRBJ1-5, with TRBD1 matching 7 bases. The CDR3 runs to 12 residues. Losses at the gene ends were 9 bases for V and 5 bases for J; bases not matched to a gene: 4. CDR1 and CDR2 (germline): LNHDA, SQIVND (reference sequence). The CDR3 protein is CASRQGDQPQHF. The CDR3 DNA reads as TGTGCCAGCAGACAGGGTGATCAGCCCCAGCATTTT.

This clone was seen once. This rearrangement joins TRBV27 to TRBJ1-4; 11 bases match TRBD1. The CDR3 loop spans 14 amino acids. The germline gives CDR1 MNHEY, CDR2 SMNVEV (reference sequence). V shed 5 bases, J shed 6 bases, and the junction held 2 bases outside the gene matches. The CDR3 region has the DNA TGTGCCAGCAGTAGGACAGGGGGCTATGAAAAACTGTTTTTT. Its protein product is CASSRTGGYEKLFF.

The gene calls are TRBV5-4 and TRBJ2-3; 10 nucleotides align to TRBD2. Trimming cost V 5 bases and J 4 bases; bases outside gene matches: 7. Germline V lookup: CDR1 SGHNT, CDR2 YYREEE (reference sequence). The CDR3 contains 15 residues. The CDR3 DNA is TGTGCCAGCAGACCGACTAGCGGGCGGGCAGATACGCAGTATTTT. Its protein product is CASRPTSGRADTQYF.

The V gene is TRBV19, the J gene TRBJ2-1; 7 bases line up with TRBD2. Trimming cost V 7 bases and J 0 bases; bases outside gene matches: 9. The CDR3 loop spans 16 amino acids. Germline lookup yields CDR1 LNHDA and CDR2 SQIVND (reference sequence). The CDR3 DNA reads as TGTGCCAGTACCCTTTCCAGCGGGGCCTCCTACAATGAGCAGTTCTTC. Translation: CASTLSSGASYNEQFF.

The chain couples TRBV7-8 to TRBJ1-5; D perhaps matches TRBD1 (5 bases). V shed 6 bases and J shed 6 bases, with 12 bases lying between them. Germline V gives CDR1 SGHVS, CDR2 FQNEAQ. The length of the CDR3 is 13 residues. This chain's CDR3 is CASSSDRSQPQHF. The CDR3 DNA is TGTGCCAGCAGTTCAGACAGAAGTCAGCCCCAGCATTTT.

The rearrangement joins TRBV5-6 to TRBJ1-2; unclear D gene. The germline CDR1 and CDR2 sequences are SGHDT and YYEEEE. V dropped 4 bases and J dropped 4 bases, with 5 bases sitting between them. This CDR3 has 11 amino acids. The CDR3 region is CASSNTYGYTF. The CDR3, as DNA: TGTGCCAGCAGCAACACCTATGGCTACACCTTC.

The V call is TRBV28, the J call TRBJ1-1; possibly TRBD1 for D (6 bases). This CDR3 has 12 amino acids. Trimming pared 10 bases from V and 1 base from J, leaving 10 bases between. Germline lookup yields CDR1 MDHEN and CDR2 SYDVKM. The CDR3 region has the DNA TGTGCCACCAAAGGGGGGAACACTGAAGCTTTCTTT. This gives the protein CATKGGNTEAFF.

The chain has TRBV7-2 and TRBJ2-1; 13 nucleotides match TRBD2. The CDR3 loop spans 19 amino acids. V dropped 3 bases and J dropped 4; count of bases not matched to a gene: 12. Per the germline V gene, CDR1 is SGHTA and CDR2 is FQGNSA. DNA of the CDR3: TGTGCCAGCAGCTTTACCGGGACTAGCGGGGCCTTCCTATACAATGAGCAGTTCTTC. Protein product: CASSFTGTSGAFLYNEQFF.

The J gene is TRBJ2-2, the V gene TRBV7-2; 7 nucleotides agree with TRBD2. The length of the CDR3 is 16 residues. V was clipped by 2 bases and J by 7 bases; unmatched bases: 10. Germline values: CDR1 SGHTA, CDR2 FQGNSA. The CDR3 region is CASSLMYGEGGGELFF. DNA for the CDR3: TGTGCCAGCAGCTTAATGTATGGGGAGGGAGGCGGGGAGCTGTTTTTT.

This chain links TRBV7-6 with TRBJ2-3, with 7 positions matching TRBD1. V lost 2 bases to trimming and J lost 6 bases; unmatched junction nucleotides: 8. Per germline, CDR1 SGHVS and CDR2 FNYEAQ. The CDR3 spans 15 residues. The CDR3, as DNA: TGTGCCAGCAGCTTACGAAGGGGGCAGTGGGATACGCAGTATTTT. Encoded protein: CASSLRRGQWDTQYF.

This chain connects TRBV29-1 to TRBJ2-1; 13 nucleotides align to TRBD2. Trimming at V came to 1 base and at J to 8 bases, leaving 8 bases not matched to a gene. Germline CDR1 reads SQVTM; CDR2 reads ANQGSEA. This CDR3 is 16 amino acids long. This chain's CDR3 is CSVEGTSGRAKYEQFF. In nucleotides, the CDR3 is TGCAGCGTTGAAGGTACTAGCGGGAGGGCTAAGTATGAGCAGTTCTTC.

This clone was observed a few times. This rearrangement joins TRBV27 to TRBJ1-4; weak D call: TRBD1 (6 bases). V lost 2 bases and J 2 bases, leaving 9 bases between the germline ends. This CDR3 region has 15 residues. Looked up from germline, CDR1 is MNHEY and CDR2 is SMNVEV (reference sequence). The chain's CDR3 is CASSLMGATNEKLFF. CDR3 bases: TGTGCCAGCAGTTTAATGGGGGCTACTAATGAAAAACTGTTTTTT.

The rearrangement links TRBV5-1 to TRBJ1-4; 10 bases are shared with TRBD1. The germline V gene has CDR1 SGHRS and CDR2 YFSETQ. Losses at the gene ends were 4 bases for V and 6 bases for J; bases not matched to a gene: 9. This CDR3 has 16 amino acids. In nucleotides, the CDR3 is TGCGCCAGCAGCAAGAGGGCCGGGACAGGGGATGAAAAACTGTTTTTT. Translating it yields CASSKRAGTGDEKLFF.

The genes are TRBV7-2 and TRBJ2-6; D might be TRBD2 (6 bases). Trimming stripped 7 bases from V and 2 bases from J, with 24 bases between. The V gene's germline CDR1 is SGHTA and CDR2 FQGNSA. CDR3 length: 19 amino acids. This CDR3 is CASTINPGLNYAGANVLTF. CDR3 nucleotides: TGTGCCAGCACCATCAACCCGGGACTTAATTATGCTGGGGCCAACGTCCTGACTTTC. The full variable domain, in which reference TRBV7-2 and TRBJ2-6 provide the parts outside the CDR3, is GAGVSQSPSNKVTEKGKDVELRCDPISGHTALYWYRQSLGQGLEFLIYFQGNSAPDKSGLPSDRFSAERTGGSVSTLTIQRTQQEDSAVYLCASTINPGLNYAGANVLTFGAGSRLTVL.

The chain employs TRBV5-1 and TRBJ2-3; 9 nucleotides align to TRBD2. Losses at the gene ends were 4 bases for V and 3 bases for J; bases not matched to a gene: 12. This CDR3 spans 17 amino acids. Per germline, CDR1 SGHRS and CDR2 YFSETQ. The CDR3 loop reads CASSPDGGAGGTDTQYF. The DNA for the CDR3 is TGCGCCAGCAGCCCCGATGGGGGAGCGGGAGGAACAGATACGCAGTATTTT.

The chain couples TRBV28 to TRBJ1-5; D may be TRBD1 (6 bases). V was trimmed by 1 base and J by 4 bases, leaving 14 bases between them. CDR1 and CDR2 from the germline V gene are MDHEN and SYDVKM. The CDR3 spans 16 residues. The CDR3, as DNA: TGTGCCAGCAGTTTATCTCCAGGACAGACTAATCAGCCCCAGCATTTT. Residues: CASSLSPGQTNQPQHF.

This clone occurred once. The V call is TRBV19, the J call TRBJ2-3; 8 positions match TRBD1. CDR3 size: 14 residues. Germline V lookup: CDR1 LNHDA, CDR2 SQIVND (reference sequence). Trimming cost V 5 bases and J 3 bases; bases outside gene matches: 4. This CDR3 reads CASSQQGATDTQYF. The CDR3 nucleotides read TGTGCCAGTAGTCAGCAGGGGGCAACAGATACGCAGTATTTT. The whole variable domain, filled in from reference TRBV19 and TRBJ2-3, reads DGGITQSPKYLFRKEGQNVTLSCEQNLNHDAMYWYRQDPGQGLRLIYYSQIVNDFQKGDIAEGYSVSREKKESFPLTVTSAQKNPTAFYLCASSQQGATDTQYFGPGTRLTVL.

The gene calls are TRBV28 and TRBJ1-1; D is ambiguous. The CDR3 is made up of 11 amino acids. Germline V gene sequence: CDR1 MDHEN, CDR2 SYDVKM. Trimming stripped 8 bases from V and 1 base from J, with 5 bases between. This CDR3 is CASLSNTEAFF. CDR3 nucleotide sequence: TGTGCCAGCTTATCGAACACTGAAGCTTTCTTT.

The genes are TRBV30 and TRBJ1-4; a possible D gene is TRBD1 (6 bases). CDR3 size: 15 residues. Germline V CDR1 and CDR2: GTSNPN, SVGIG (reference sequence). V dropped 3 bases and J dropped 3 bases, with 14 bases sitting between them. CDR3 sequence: CAWSPQGLPNEKLFF. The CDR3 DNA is TGTGCCTGGAGCCCTCAGGGGTTACCTAATGAAAAACTGTTTTTT.

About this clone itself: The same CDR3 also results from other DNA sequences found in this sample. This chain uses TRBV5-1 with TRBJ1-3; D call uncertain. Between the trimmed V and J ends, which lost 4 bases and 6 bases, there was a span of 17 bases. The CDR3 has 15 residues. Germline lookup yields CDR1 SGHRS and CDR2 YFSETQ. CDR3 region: CASSAGGSSANTIYF. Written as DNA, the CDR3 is TGCGCCAGCAGCGCGGGAGGGAGTTCGGCAAACACCATATATTTT.

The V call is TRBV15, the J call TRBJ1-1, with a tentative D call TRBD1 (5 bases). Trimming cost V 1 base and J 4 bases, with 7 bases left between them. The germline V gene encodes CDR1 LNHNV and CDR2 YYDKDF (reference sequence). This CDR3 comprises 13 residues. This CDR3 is CATSRVTATEAFF. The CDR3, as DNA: TGTGCCACCAGCAGAGTGACAGCCACTGAAGCTTTCTTT.

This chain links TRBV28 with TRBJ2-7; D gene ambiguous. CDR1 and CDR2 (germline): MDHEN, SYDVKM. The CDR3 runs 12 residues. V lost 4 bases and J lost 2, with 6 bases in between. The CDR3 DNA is TGTGCCAGCAGTTCCTTTACCTACGAGCAGTACTTC. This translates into CASSSFTYEQYF. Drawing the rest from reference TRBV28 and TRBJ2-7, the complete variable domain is DVKVTQSSRYLVKRTGEKVFLECVQDMDHENMFWYRQDPGLGLRLIYFSYDVKMKEKGDIPEGYSVSREKKERFSLILESASTNQTSMYLCASSSFTYEQYFGPGTRLTVT.

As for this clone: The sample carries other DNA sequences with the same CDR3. CDR3 in DNA: TGTGCCAGCAGGGCCTCTGGGGCCAACGTCCTGACTTTC. Translation gives CASRASGANVLTF. The J gene is TRBJ2-6, the V gene TRBV2; D gene unclear. The CDR3 length is 13 residues. From germline, CDR1 is SNHLY and CDR2 FYNNEI. Trimming stripped 6 bases from V and 0 bases from J, with 3 bases between.

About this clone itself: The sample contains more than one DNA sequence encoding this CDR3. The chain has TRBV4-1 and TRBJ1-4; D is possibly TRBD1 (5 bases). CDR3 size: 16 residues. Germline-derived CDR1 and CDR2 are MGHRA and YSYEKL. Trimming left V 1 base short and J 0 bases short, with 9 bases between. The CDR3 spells CASSQGGDPTNEKLFF. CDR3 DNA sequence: TGCGCCAGCAGCCAAGGGGGGGATCCAACTAATGAAAAACTGTTTTTT.

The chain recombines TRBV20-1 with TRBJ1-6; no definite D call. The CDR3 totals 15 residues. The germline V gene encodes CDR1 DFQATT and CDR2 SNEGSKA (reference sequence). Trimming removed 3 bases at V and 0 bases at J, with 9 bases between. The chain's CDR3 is CSASRKSSYNSPLHF. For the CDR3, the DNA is TGCAGTGCTAGTAGAAAGAGCTCCTATAATTCACCCCTCCACTTT.